Shown below are 8 T cell receptor beta chains from a single sample sequenced in a study of T cell clonality in common variable immunodeficiency. Generated by immunoSEQ multiplex PCR, the TCRdb table keeps only in-frame clones and is missing some. The sample shows around 81,000 clones, none of them appearing just once. Material: peripheral blood mononuclear cells. The origin of the receptors is a person between 18 and 75 years old in good health.

This clone was observed at least ten times. The CDR3 end falls 3 residues outside the read, so it is completed with the germline J gene. The chain has TRBV20-1 and TRBJ1-2, with TRBD1 matching 8 bases. The germline V gene encodes CDR1 DFQATT and CDR2 SNEGSKA (reference sequence). The length of the CDR3 is 13 residues. The V and J ends lost 3 bases and 6 bases, in that order; junction bases with no gene match: 6. The CDR3: CSASRTGTDGYTF. The part of the CDR3 DNA that was read is TGCAGTGCTAGCCGGACAGGGACGGATGGC.

Many counts were recorded for this clone. The CDR3 end lies 3 residues beyond the end of the read and is filled in from the germline J gene. J is TRBJ2-7 and V is TRBV5-1; 11 nucleotides align to TRBD2. Losses at the gene ends were 4 bases for V and 3 bases for J; bases not matched to a gene: 9. This CDR3 has 16 amino acids. The germline V gene encodes CDR1 SGHRS and CDR2 YFSETQ. The CDR3 protein is CASSARPGTSGYEQYF. The CDR3 bases that were read are TGCGCCAGCAGCGCGCGTCCCGGGACTAGCGGCTACGAG.

This clone showed up many times. The CDR3 loop reads CSARDRTGRIGVQGFYEQYF. Incomplete CDR3 DNA: TGCAGTGCTAGAGATCGGACAGGGCGTATAGGGGTTCAAGGGTTTTACGAG. The rearrangement links TRBV20-1 to TRBJ2-7; 8 bases map to TRBD1. The read terminates 3 residues ahead of where the CDR3 ends, so the germline J gene completes it. The CDR3 totals 20 residues. V was clipped by 0 bases and J by 4 bases; unmatched bases: 23. CDR1 and CDR2 from the germline V gene are DFQATT and SNEGSKA (reference sequence).

This clone was recorded many times. The read comes to an end 3 residues before the CDR3 does, leaving the germline J gene to fill in the end. This rearrangement joins TRBV19 to TRBJ2-7; TRBD1 aligns across 9 bases. The length of the CDR3 is 13 residues. V trimming: 10 bases; J trimming: 2 bases; junction bases outside the gene matches: 6. Germline V gives CDR1 LNHDA, CDR2 SQIVND (reference sequence). The part of the CDR3 DNA that was read is TGTGCCACCGCACAGGGGGCCACCTACGAG. It specifies CATAQGATYE. In full, the CDR3 reads CATAQGATYEQYF.

This clone was observed many times. The missing CDR3 end, 3 residues past where the read stops, is filled in from the germline J gene. The chain uses TRBV20-1 and TRBJ2-1; 10 bases line up with TRBD2. The ends lost 1 base at V and 3 bases at J; junction bases unmatched: 3. The CDR3 spans 15 residues. Germline lookup yields CDR1 DFQATT and CDR2 SNEGSKA (reference sequence). The covered CDR3 bases are TGCAGTGCTAGAGGAGCGGGAGGGTACTACAATGAG. This gives the protein CSARGAGGYYNE. The complete CDR3 sequence is CSARGAGGYYNEQFF.

There are many counts of this clone. The read terminates 3 residues before the CDR3 end, so the remaining end is supplied by the germline J gene. The chain has TRBV9 and TRBJ2-3; D remains unclear. Trimming stripped 0 bases from V and 0 bases from J, with 2 bases between. The germline gives CDR1 SGDLS, CDR2 YYNGEE. The CDR3 loop spans 13 amino acids. The sequenced CDR3 bases are TGTGCCAGCAGCGTAGTAAGCACAGATACG. This translates into CASSVVSTDT. The CDR3, in full, reads CASSVVSTDTQYF. Filled out from reference TRBV9 and TRBJ2-3, the complete variable domain reads DSGVTQTPKHLITATGQRVTLRCSPRSGDLSVYWYQQSLDQGLQFLIQYYNGEERAKGNILERFSAQQFPDLHSELNLSSLELGDSALYFCASSVVSTDTQYFGPGTRLTVL.

This clone was detected many times. The read ends 3 residues shy of where the CDR3 ends; the end is completed using the germline J gene. This specimen includes other DNA sequences encoding the same CDR3. The chain employs TRBV5-4 and TRBJ2-1, with 13 bases fitting TRBD2. Per the germline V gene, CDR1 is SGHNT and CDR2 is YYREEE (reference sequence). J lost 4 bases, V lost 4 bases, and 2 bases had no gene match. The CDR3 is 15 amino acids. The CDR3 spells CASSLTSGRYNEQFF. CDR3 bases read: TGTGCCAGCAGCCTGACTAGCGGGAGGTACAATGAG.

This clone was observed a few times. The CDR3 goes on 3 residues after the read ends, and that part is filled in from the germline J gene. This chain joins TRBV10-2 and TRBJ2-1, with D possibly TRBD2 on 5 matching bases. The CDR3 has 13 residues. Germline CDR1 WSHSY, CDR2 SAAADI. V lost 3 bases and J lost 8, with 11 bases in between. The CDR3 bases that were read are TGCGCCAGCAGTGACAGGCTAGCCTATGAG. Translation: CASSDRLAYE. The CDR3 in its entirety is CASSDRLAYEQFF.